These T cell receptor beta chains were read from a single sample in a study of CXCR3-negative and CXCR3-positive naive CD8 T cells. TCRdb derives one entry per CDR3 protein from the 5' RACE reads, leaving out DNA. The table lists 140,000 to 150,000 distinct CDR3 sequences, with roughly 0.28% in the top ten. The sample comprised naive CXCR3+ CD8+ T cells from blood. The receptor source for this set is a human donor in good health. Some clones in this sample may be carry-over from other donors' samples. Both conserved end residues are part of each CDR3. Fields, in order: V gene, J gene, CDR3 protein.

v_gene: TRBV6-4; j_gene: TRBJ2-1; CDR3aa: CASSVSAGGSNEQFF
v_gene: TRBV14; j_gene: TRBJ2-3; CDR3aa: CASSGLAFSTDTQYF
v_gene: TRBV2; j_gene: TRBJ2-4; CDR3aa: CASRRGQGPNIQYF
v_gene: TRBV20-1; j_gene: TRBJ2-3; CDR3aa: CSAPDWTISTDTQYF
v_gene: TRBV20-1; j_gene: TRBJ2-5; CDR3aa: CSARDEMEEEKETQYF
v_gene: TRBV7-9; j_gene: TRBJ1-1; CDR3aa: CASSLGWSDRAMNTEAFF
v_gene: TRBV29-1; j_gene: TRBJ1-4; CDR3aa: CSVLQGNEKLFF
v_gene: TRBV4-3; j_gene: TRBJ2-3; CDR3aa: CASSQGATERDTQYF
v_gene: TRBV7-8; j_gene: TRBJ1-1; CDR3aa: CASSLEGVASTEAFF
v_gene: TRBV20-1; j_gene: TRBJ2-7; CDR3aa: CSAVPGLGFYEQYF
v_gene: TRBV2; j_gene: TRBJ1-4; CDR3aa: CASRPRTVVNEKLFF
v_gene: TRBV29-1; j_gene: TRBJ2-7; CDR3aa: CSVGSRDRDLNSYEQYF
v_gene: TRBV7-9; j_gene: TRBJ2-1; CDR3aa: CASSSPLASAYNEQFF
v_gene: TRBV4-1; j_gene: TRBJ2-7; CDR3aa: CASSQDAGLTYEQYF
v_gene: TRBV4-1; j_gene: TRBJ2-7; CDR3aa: CASSPGQGSYEQYF
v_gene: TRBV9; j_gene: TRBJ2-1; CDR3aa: CASSETGGLNEQFF
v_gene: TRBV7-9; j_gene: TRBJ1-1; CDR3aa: CASSSIQSEAFF
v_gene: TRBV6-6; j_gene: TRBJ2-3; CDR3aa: CASSYRVAGVADTQYF
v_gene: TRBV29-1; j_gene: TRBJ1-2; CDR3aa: CSVPPQTAPDAYTF
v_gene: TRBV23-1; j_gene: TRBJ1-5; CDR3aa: CASRIYRGRGDQPQHF
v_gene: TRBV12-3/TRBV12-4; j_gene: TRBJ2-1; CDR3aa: CASSLDNSGNEQFF
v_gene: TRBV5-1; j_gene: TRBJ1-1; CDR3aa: CASSLESRQMNTEAFF
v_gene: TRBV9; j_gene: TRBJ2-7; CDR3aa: CASSAGHDWDEQYF
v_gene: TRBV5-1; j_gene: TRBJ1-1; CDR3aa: CASSLGQGVVALF
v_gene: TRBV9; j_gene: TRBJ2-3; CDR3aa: CASSVAGRLATDTQYF
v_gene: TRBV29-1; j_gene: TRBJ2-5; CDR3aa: CSVPGGAYQETQYF
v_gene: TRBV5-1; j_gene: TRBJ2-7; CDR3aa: CASSWGSGAYEQYF
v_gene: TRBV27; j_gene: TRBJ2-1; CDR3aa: CASSFLGLADNEQFF
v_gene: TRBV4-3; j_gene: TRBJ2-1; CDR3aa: CASSHADSYNEQFF
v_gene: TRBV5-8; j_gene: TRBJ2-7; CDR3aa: CASSLGLGKGREQYF
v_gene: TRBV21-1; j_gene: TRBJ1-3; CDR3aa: CASSPRGRGNTIYF
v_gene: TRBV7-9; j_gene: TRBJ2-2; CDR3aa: CASSSGEYTGELFF